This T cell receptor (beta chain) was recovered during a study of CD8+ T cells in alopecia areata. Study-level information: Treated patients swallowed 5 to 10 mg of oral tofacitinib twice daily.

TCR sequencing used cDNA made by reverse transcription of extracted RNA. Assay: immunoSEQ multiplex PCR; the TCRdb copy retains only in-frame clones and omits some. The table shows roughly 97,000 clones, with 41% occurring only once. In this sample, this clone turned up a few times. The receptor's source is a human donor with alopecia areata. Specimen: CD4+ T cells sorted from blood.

The CDR3 here is CASSLWRVQPQHF. The CDR3 DNA follows: TGTGCCAGCAGCTTGTGGCGTGTTCAGCCCCAGCATTTT. This chain connects TRBV5-6 to TRBJ1-5; D gene unclear. The V gene's germline CDR1 is SGHDT and CDR2 YYEEEE. Trimming stripped 1 base from V and 6 bases from J, with 8 bases between. This CDR3 is built from 13 residues.